This is a list of T cell receptor beta chains from one sample in a study of T cell responses to AZD1222 COVID-19 vaccine. The method was immunoSEQ multiplex PCR; TCRdb's version includes in-frame clones alone and lacks a portion of them. The table records approximately 89,000 clones, approximately 90% of them present only once. The source material was peripheral blood, sampled on day 0 of AZD1222 vaccination. The source is an adult in good health. The CDR3 runs from the conserved cysteine through the conserved F or W. The D gene is left open where the match is weak. Where a row states a size, it is once, few, many or the class of an expanded clone; other rows omit it.

TRBV18	19	.	TRBD2	TRBJ2-3	TGTGCCAGCTCACCACCTTTAGGTTCCCTAGCGGGAAGGAGAGATACGCAGTATTTT	CASSPPLGSLAGRRDTQYF
TRBV24-1	16	.	.	TRBJ2-1	TGTGCCACCAGTGATCCGCAGGGGTTTCCGCTGGGTGAGCAGTTCTTC	CATSDPQGFPLGEQFF
TRBV6-5	15	.	.	TRBJ1-5	TGTGCCAGCAGTTACTCGGGATTTAGCAATCAGCCCCAGCATTTT	CASSYSGFSNQPQHF
TRBV29-1	13	.	.	TRBJ1-1	TGCAGCGTTGTGAGGCAGCCGAACACTGAAGCTTTCTTT	CSVVRQPNTEAFF
TRBV18	15	.	.	TRBJ1-2	TGTGCCAGCTCACCCGCCAGCCCACAGGGTCACGGCTACACCTTC	CASSPASPQGHGYTF
TRBV2	13	.	TRBD2	TRBJ2-1	TGTGCCAGCATGGCTAGCGGGTACGTTGAGCAGTTCTTC	CASMASGYVEQFF
TRBV19	16	.	.	TRBJ2-7	TGTGCCAGTAGTCCAAGACAGGATCCTTTCCTCTACGAGCAGTACTTC	CASSPRQDPFLYEQYF
TRBV6-5	16	.	.	TRBJ2-2	TGTGCCAGCAGTTACGTACGGGGCCCGAACACCGGGGAGCTGTTTTTT	CASSYVRGPNTGELFF
TRBV5-4	15	.	.	TRBJ2-3	TGTGCCAGCAGCTTGGGCGGGACTAGCACAGATACGCAGTATTTT	CASSLGGTSTDTQYF
TRBV6-5	11	once	.	TRBJ2-7	TGTGCCAGCATGGGGGCCTACGAGCAGTACTTC	CASMGAYEQYF
TRBV5-3	14	.	TRBD1	TRBJ1-5	TGTGCCAGAAGCACCGAGACAGGGAATCAGCCCCAGCATTTT	CARSTETGNQPQHF
TRBV2	12	.	.	TRBJ1-5	TGTGCCAGCGGGGCAGGCGGTCAGCCCCAGCATTTT	CASGAGGQPQHF
TRBV18	16	.	.	TRBJ1-2	TGTGCCAGCTCACCTGTTAGACAGAGCGAAAAATATGGCTACACCTTC	CASSPVRQSEKYGYTF
TRBV28	16	.	.	TRBJ1-4	TGTGCCAGCAGTCCCTCCGATGGGGGGACTAATGAAAAACTGTTTTTT	CASSPSDGGTNEKLFF
TRBV27	14	.	TRBD1	TRBJ2-1	TGTGCCAGCAGTTTAGACAGGGGGCCGGGTGAGCAGTTCTTC	CASSLDRGPGEQFF
TRBV30	12	.	.	TRBJ2-5	TGTGCCTGGAGTGTGATAGGTTCGTCCCAGTACTTC	CAWSVIGSSQYF